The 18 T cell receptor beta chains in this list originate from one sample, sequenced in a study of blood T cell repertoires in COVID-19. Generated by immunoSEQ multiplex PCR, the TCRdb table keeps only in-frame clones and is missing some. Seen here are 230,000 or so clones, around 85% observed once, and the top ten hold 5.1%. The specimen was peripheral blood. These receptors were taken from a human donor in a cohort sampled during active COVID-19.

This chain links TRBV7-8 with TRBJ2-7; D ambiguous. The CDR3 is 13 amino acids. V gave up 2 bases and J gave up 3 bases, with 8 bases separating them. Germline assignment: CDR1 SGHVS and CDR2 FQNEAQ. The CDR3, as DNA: TGTGCCAGCAGCTTAATATTCGGCTACGAGCAGTACTTC. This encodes CASSLIFGYEQYF.

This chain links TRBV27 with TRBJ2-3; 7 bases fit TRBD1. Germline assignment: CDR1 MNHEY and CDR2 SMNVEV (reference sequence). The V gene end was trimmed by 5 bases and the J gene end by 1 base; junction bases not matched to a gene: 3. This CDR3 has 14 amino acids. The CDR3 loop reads CASSDRVGTDTQYF. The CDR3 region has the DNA TGTGCCAGCAGTGACAGGGTAGGCACAGATACGCAGTATTTT.

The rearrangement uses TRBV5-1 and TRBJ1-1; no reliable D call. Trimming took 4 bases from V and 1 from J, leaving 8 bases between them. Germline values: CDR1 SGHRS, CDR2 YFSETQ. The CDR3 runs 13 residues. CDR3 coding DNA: TGCGCCAGCAGCACAAACAGGAACACTGAAGCTTTCTTT. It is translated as CASSTNRNTEAFF. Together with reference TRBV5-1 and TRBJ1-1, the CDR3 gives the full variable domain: KAGVTQTPRYLIKTRGQQVTLSCSPISGHRSVSWYQQTPGQGLQFLFEYFSETQRNKGNFPGRFSGRQFSNSRSEMNVSTLELGDSALYLCASSTNRNTEAFFGQGTRLTVV.

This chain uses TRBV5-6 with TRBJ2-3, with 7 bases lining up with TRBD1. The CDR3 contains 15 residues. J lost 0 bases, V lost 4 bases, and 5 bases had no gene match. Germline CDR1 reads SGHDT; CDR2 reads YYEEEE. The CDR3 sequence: CASSIGQVSTDTQYF. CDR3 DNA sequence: TGTGCCAGCAGCATCGGACAGGTTAGCACAGATACGCAGTATTTT.

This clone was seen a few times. CDR3 nucleotides: TGTGCCAGCAGCTTTAGTCAGGGGGCTTTGGTTTACGAGCAGTACTTC. It encodes CASSFSQGALVYEQYF. This chain links TRBV11-1 with TRBJ2-7; TRBD1 aligns across 8 bases. The CDR3 loop spans 16 amino acids. V lost 3 bases and J lost 4; bases outside the gene matches: 11. Germline assignment: CDR1 SGHAT and CDR2 FQDESV (reference sequence).

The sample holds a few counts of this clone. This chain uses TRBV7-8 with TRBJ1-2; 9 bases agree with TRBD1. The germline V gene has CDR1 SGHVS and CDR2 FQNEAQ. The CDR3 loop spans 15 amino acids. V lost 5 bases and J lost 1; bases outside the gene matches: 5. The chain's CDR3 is CASSQGDRDNYGYTF. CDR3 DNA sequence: TGTGCCAGCAGCCAGGGGGACAGGGATAACTATGGCTACACCTTC.

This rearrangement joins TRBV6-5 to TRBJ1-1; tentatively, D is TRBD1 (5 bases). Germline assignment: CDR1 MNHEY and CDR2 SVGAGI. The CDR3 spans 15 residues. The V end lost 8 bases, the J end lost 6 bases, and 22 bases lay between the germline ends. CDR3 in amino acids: CASHLTDARGAEAFF. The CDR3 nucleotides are TGTGCCAGCCACTTGACGGATGCGCGGGGGGCTGAAGCTTTCTTT.

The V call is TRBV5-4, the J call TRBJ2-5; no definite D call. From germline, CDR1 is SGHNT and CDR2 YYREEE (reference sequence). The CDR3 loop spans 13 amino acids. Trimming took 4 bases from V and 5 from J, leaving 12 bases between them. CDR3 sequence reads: CASSPLGRETQYF. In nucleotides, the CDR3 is TGTGCCAGCAGCCCCCTAGGTAGGGAGACCCAGTACTTC. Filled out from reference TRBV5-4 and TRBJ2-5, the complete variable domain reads ETGVTQSPTHLIKTRGQQVTLRCSSQSGHNTVSWYQQALGQGPQFIFQYYREEENGRGNFPPRFSGLQFPNYSSELNVNALELDDSALYLCASSPLGRETQYFGPGTRLLVL.

The CDR3 region is CASSQFSADTQYF. DNA for the CDR3: TGTGCCAGCAGCCAATTCAGCGCAGATACGCAGTATTTT. The chain joins TRBV3-1 (or the pseudogene TRBV3-2) to TRBJ2-3; D unresolved. The V end was cut by 2 bases, the J end by 4 bases, with 7 bases between. Germline V lookup: CDR1 LGHDT, CDR2 YNNKEL (reference sequence). The CDR3 sequence is 13 residues long.

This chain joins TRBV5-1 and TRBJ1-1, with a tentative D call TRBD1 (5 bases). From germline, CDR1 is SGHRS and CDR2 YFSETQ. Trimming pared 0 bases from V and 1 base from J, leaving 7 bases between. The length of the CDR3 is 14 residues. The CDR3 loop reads CASSLDTGNTEAFF. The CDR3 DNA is TGCGCCAGCAGCTTGGATACAGGGAACACTGAAGCTTTCTTT.

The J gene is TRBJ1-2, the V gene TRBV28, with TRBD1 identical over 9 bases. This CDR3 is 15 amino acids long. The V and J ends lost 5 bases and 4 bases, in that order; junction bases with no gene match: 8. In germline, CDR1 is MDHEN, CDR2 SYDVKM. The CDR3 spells CASSSIGTGIYGYTF. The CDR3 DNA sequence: TGTGCCAGCAGTAGCATCGGGACAGGGATCTATGGCTACACCTTC.

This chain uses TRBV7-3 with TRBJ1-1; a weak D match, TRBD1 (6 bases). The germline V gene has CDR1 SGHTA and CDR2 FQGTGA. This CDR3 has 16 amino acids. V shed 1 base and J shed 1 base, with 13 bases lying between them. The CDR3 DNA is TGTGCCAGCAGCTTAATTCGGACAGCAAAGAACACTGAAGCTTTCTTT. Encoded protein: CASSLIRTAKNTEAFF. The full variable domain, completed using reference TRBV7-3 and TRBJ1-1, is GAGVSQTPSNKVTEKGKYVELRCDPISGHTALYWYRQSLGQGPEFLIYFQGTGAADDSGLPNDRFFAVRPEGSVSTLKIQRTERGDSAVYLCASSLIRTAKNTEAFFGQGTRLTVV.

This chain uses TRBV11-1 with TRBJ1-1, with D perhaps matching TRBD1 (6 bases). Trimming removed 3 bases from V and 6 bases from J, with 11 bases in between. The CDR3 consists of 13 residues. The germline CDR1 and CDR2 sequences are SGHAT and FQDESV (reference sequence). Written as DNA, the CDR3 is TGTGCCAGCAGCTTTCGGGGGGCCTCTGAAGCTTTCTTT. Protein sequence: CASSFRGASEAFF.

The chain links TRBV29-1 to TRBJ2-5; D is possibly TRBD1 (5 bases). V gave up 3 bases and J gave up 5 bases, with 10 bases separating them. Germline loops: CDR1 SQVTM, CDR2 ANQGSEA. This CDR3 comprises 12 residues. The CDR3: CSVEQGEETQYF. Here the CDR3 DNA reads TGCAGCGTTGAGCAGGGTGAGGAGACCCAGTACTTC.

CDR3 sequence: CARVQVTNEKLFF. For the CDR3, the DNA is TGTGCCAGGGTTCAGGTGACTAATGAAAAACTGTTTTTT. The J gene is TRBJ1-4, the V gene TRBV19, with D unresolved. Germline lookup yields CDR1 LNHDA and CDR2 SQIVND (reference sequence). Trimming took 9 bases from V and 2 from J, leaving 10 bases between them. The CDR3 runs 13 residues.

The CDR3 bases are TGTGCCAGCAGCCATCCTAGGACAGGGGCAAATGGAGGCTACACCTTC. Translated, it gives CASSHPRTGANGGYTF. V and J are TRBV3-1 (or the pseudogene TRBV3-2) and TRBJ1-2; TRBD1 matches at 9 bases. The trim removed 3 bases at V and 8 bases at J, leaving 13 bases unmatched. CDR3 size: 16 residues. In germline, CDR1 is LGHDT, CDR2 YNNKEL (reference sequence).

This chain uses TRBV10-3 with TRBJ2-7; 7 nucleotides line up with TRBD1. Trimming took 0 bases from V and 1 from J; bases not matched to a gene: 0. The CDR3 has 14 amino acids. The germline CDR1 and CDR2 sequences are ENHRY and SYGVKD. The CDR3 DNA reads TGTGCCATCAGTGAGTCGGGACAGTCCTACGAGCAGTACTTC. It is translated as CAISESGQSYEQYF.

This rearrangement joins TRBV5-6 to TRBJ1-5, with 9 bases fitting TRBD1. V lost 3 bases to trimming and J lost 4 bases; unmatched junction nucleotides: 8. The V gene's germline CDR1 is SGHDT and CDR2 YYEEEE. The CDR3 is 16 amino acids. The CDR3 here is CASSSLGQGPNQPQHF. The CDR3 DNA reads TGTGCCAGCAGCTCCTTGGGACAGGGACCTAATCAGCCCCAGCATTTT.